Listed below are T cell receptor beta chains from one sample, sequenced in a study of T cell changes during pregnancy in multiple sclerosis. TCRdb's table, derived via immunoSEQ multiplex PCR, lists solely in-frame clones and lacks some. The table includes 15,000 to 20,000 clones, around 90% detected once. Here the sequenced sample was CD4+ T cells from peripheral blood mononuclear cells, taken in the first trimester of pregnancy. Source of these receptors: a female donor in good health, enrolled as a control in a pregnancy study. CDR3s include the opening cysteine and the closing phenylalanine or tryptophan. A D gene is named only where the DNA matches it firmly. The size entry is marked missing in some rows and otherwise reads once, few, many or a size class.

>TRBJ2-3|TRBV7-7|-|-|13
TGTGCTAGCAGCCCGACTGTCACAGATACGCAGTATTTT
CASSPTVTDTQYF
>TRBJ1-1|TRBV7-2|-|-|15
TGTGCCAGCAGCGCCGAGGCAGTGAGGAACACTGAAGCTTTCTTT
CASSAEAVRNTEAFF
>TRBJ2-2|TRBV27|-|-|15
TGTGCCAGCAGTTGGACCGGGACACAGACCGGGGAGCTGTTTTTT
CASSWTGTQTGELFF
>TRBJ2-2|TRBV10-3|-|-|15
TGTGCCATCAGTGAGGAGGGAGAGTATACCGGGGAGCTGTTTTTT
CAISEEGEYTGELFF
>TRBJ1-1|TRBV21-1|-|-|15
TGTGCCAGCAGCAAAAGGGGCAGGGAGAACACTGAAGCTTTCTTT
CASSKRGRENTEAFF
>TRBJ2-5|TRBV5-4|TRBD2|-|15
TGTGCCAGCGGGGGACTAGCGGGGGGTCTGGAGACCCAGTACTTC
CASGGLAGGLETQYF
>TRBJ1-1|TRBV2|TRBD1|-|12
TGTGCCAGCTCCAGGGGGGTCCCTGAAGCTTTCTTT
CASSRGVPEAFF
>TRBJ1-2|TRBV19|-|-|15
TGTGCCAGTAGTATAGTGGCAGGGGCGGACTATGGCTACACCTTC
CASSIVAGADYGYTF
>TRBJ2-1|TRBV5-1|-|-|14
TGCGCCAGCAGTCCCGTTAGTGCCGTCAATGAGCAGTTCTTC
CASSPVSAVNEQFF
>TRBJ1-3|TRBV19|-|-|14
TGTGCCAGTAGTTCCCAGACAGGAAGAAACACCATATATTTT
CASSSQTGRNTIYF
>TRBJ1-2|TRBV28|-|-|15
TGTGCCAGCAGTCCCAGCGCTGGGGGCCTTAGCGGCTACACCTTC
CASSPSAGGLSGYTF
>TRBJ2-3|TRBV6-5|TRBD1|-|13
TGTGCCAGTAGGGACAGGGACAGCGATACGCAGTATTTT
CASRDRDSDTQYF
>TRBJ1-6|TRBV6-5|-|-|14
TGTGCCAGCAGTACGACCGCGGAGGCTTCACCCCTCCACTTT
CASSTTAEASPLHF
>TRBJ2-5|TRBV18|-|-|15
TGTGCCAGCTCACCGCTTGGGAGCTCACAAGAGACCCAGTACTTC
CASSPLGSSQETQYF
>TRBJ1-4|TRBV6-1|TRBD1|once|14
TGTGCCAGCAGGAGGGACAGAGACTTTGAAAAACTGTTTTTT
CASRRDRDFEKLFF
>TRBJ2-2|TRBV11-2|-|-|14
TGTGCCAGCAGCATGGACAGGAACACCGGGGAGCTGTTTTTT
CASSMDRNTGELFF
>TRBJ2-1|TRBV15|-|-|14
TGTGCCACCAGGCTGGCGGAGGAATACAATGAGCAGTTCTTC
CATRLAEEYNEQFF
>TRBJ2-3|TRBV5-4|-|once|14
TGTGCCAGCAGCCTGGATAGCGACACAGATACGCAGTATTTT
CASSLDSDTDTQYF
>TRBJ1-2|TRBV30|-|-|13
TGTGCCTGGAGTGTAGCATTTCACTATGGCTACACCTTC
CAWSVAFHYGYTF
>TRBJ1-2|TRBV14|-|once|13
TGTGCCAGCAGCCAAGATGAGGGCCCCGTACGCACCTTC
CASSQDEGPVRTF
>TRBJ2-1|TRBV20-1|-|-|11
TGCAGAGCGCATTCCTACAATGAGCAGTTCTTC
CRAHSYNEQFF
>TRBJ1-2|TRBV6-6|-|-|15
TGTGCCAGCGTGACGCAAGGGAGGGCATCCGGCGGCTACACCTTC
CASVTQGRASGGYTF
>TRBJ1-4|TRBV19|-|-|15
TGTGCCAGTAGTATAGGTTGGCTTGCTAATGAAAAACTGTTTTTT
CASSIGWLANEKLFF
>TRBJ1-2|TRBV19|TRBD1|-|15
TGTGCCAGTACCCATGGGACAGGGGTTCACTATGGCTACACCTTC
CASTHGTGVHYGYTF
>TRBJ2-7|TRBV29-1|-|-|13
TGCAGCGCTGGACTGTCCGGGCCCTTCGAGCAGTACTTC
CSAGLSGPFEQYF
>TRBJ2-3|TRBV6-5|TRBD1|-|15
TGTGCCAGCAGGGCAGGGGGTTGGACCACAGATACGCAGTATTTT
CASRAGGWTTDTQYF
>TRBJ2-1|TRBV18|TRBD2|once|16
TGTGCCAGCTCATCCCGGACTAGCGGACGGTACAATGAGCAGTTCTTC
CASSSRTSGRYNEQFF
>TRBJ2-1|TRBV19|-|-|14
TGTGCCAGTAGTATTGTGGGGGGATATAATGAGCAGTTCTTC
CASSIVGGYNEQFF
>TRBJ2-1|TRBV5-1|TRBD2|once|16
TGCGCCAGCAGCATAAATAGCGGGAGGGGAATCAATGAGCAGTTCTTC
CASSINSGRGINEQFF
>TRBJ2-1|TRBV6-1|TRBD1|-|13
TGTGCCACCGACAGGGACACTTTTAATGAGCAGTTCTTC
CATDRDTFNEQFF
>TRBJ2-5|TRBV6-1|TRBD2|-|17
TGTGCCAGCAGTGGCCGACTAGCGGGAGCGGTACAAGAGACCCAGTACTTC
CASSGRLAGAVQETQYF
>TRBJ1-4|TRBV6-5|-|-|15
TGTGCCAGCAGTTACTCGGCCGGGTTAAATGAAAAACTGTTTTTT
CASSYSAGLNEKLFF